The T cell receptor beta chain under discussion was sequenced for a study of Graves' ophthalmopathy and Graves' hyperthyroidism. V lost 7 bases to trimming and J lost 6 bases; unmatched junction nucleotides: 3. Germline V gene lookup returns CDR1 SQVTM and CDR2 ANQGSEA. This CDR3 is 11 amino acids long. As the template, RNA transcripts were used to amplify TCR beta CDR3 regions. Amplification began with first-round RT-PCR using HTBI primers, then second-round multiplex PCR was performed. TCRdb reprocessed the multiplex PCR reads via MiXCR and lists one record per CDR3 protein. The data show about 740,000 distinct CDR3 sequences, about 44% seen once.

The sequenced sample was peripheral blood. The rearrangement uses TRBV29-1 and TRBJ2-7, with TRBD1 matching 10 bases. The receptor was derived from an adult man with Graves' ophthalmopathy. DNA for the CDR3: TGCAGCGCCGGGACAGGGGTCGAGCAGTACTTC. Its protein is CSAGTGVEQYF.